One sample yielded the 26 T cell receptor beta chains listed below, sequenced in a study of CD8+CD57+ T cells in acquired aplastic anemia. The template used for profiling TCR beta VDJ and CDR3 was genomic DNA. TCRdb analysed the reads with MiXCR anew, one entry per CDR3 protein. The repertoire has 200,000 to 250,000 distinct CDR3 sequences, around 63% of them found once; the top ten carry 29%. Input material: sorted CD4+, CD8+, or CD8+CD57+ T cells (not recorded which) from PBMCs. The receptors were gathered from a human donor in good health.

This clonotype occurred a few times. The rearrangement uses TRBV28 and TRBJ2-3, with 11 bases aligning to TRBD2. The CDR3 length is 16 residues. Unmatched junction bases numbered 4, after V lost 3 bases and J lost 2 bases. Germline assignment: CDR1 MDHEN and CDR2 SYDVKM. The CDR3 region is CASSFGTSGNTDTQYF. CDR3 DNA: TGTGCCAGCAGTTTTGGGACTAGCGGAAACACAGATACGCAGTATTTT.

This clonotype was detected a few times. This rearrangement joins TRBV15 to TRBJ2-7, with D possibly being TRBD2 (6 bases). This CDR3 spans 15 amino acids. In germline, CDR1 is LNHNV, CDR2 YYDKDF (reference sequence). V was cut by 0 bases and J by 0 bases, with 9 bases left in between. The CDR3 DNA is TGTGCCACCAGCAGAGAGGCGACTAGCTCCTACGAGCAGTACTTC. Translated, it gives CATSREATSSYEQYF.

The gene calls are TRBV19 and TRBJ1-2, with 8 nucleotides matching TRBD1. Unmatched junction bases numbered 15, after V lost 6 bases and J lost 6 bases. The germline V gene has CDR1 LNHDA and CDR2 SQIVND (reference sequence). The CDR3 spans 16 residues. CDR3 loop: CASRVSEDRVGNGYTF. The CDR3 region has the DNA TGTGCCAGTAGGGTGTCTGAGGACAGGGTGGGGAATGGCTACACCTTC. Variable domain in full (rest from reference TRBV19 and TRBJ1-2): DGGITQSPKYLFRKEGQNVTLSCEQNLNHDAMYWYRQDPGQGLRLIYYSQIVNDFQKGDIAEGYSVSREKKESFPLTVTSAQKNPTAFYLCASRVSEDRVGNGYTFGSGTRLTVV.

The V and J genes are TRBV15 and TRBJ2-1; no clear D. The CDR3 sequence is 13 residues long. The V and J ends lost 2 bases and 9 bases respectively, with 11 bases between them. Germline V gives CDR1 LNHNV, CDR2 YYDKDF (reference sequence). CDR3 sequence: CATSRFGHSEQFF. The CDR3 DNA reads TGTGCCACCAGCAGATTTGGCCACAGTGAGCAGTTCTTC. Complete variable domain (other parts from reference TRBV15 and TRBJ2-1): DAMVIQNPRYQVTQFGKPVTLSCSQTLNHNVMYWYQQKSSQAPKLLFHYYDKDFNNEADTPDNFQSRRPNTSFCFLDIRSPGLGDTAMYLCATSRFGHSEQFFGPGTRLTVL.

This chain uses TRBV9 with TRBJ2-3; D is uncertain. Looked up from germline, CDR1 is SGDLS and CDR2 is YYNGEE. CDR3 length: 15 amino acids. Trimming shortened V by 0 bases and J by 2 bases, and 10 bases separated the two germline ends. The CDR3 reads CASSVGLGITDTQYF. The DNA of the CDR3 is TGTGCCAGCAGCGTAGGTCTAGGAATCACAGATACGCAGTATTTT.

V usage is TRBV20-1 and J usage is TRBJ1-2; D gene unclear. The CDR3 length is 13 residues. V was clipped by 3 bases and J by 8 bases, with 16 bases between them. Germline V lookup: CDR1 DFQATT, CDR2 SNEGSKA (reference sequence). The DNA for the CDR3 is TGCAGTGCTAGGCAGGTCCTCCAGCAGGGCTACACCTTC. Translated, it gives CSARQVLQQGYTF.

This chain connects TRBV15 to TRBJ2-3, with 8 bases aligning to TRBD1. Germline trimming cut 3 bases from V and 3 bases from J; bases unmatched to any gene: 8. Germline assignment: CDR1 LNHNV and CDR2 YYDKDF (reference sequence). This CDR3 region has 16 residues. Here the CDR3 DNA reads TGTGCCACCAGCAGGGATGAGACAGGGGCTACAGATACGCAGTATTTT. Protein: CATSRDETGATDTQYF.

The chain joins TRBV6-1 to TRBJ2-1, with D possibly TRBD2 on 6 matching bases. The germline V gene encodes CDR1 MNHNS and CDR2 SASEGT. Deletions cut 6 bases from V and 7 bases from J, with 22 bases between. This CDR3 has 16 residues. The CDR3 is CASSVDEGHGGNEQFF. In DNA, the CDR3 is TGTGCCAGCAGCGTCGACGAGGGGCATGGGGGGAATGAGCAGTTCTTC.

A word on this clonotype: The junction differs from germline at one of its ends, possibly a read error. The chain has TRBV25-1 and TRBJ2-5; D possibly corresponds to TRBD1 (6 bases). Germline loops: CDR1 MGHDK, CDR2 SYGVNS. The CDR3 runs to 14 residues. Here the CDR3 DNA reads TGTGCCAGCACCGCGCGTGAGGGGGAAGAGGCCCAATACTTC. Translation gives CASTAREGEEAQYF.

There are a few counts of this clonotype. This rearrangement joins TRBV24-1 to TRBJ1-2; 7 bases line up with TRBD1. This CDR3 region has 14 residues. V was clipped by 3 bases and J by 4 bases; unmatched bases: 4. Germline lookup yields CDR1 KGHDR and CDR2 SFDVKD. The CDR3 bases are TGTGCCACCAGTGATCCGGGACAGCCCTATGGCTACACCTTC. Its protein product is CATSDPGQPYGYTF.

This clonotype was found many times. This CDR3 reads CASSLKTVTYEQYF. DNA of the CDR3: TGTGCCAGCAGCCTGAAAACAGTTACCTACGAGCAGTACTTC. The J gene is TRBJ2-7, the V gene TRBV7-8, with D unresolved. Per germline, CDR1 SGHVS and CDR2 FQNEAQ. The CDR3 is 14 residues long. The germline V and J ends were trimmed by 5 bases and 2 bases, with 13 bases remaining between them.

For this clonotype: A much larger clone lies one base from this, so it may be a read error. The rearrangement joins TRBV20-1 to TRBJ1-5; D gene uncertain. Trimming pared 6 bases from V and 6 bases from J, leaving 15 bases between. The CDR3 consists of 13 residues. Germline assignment: CDR1 DFQATT and CDR2 SNEGSKA (reference sequence). For the CDR3, the DNA is TGCAGTGCAGCCACAGAGGCGTTTCAGCCCCAGCATTTT. Translating gives CSAATEAFQPQHF.

With respect to this clonotype: Since no conserved phenylalanine or tryptophan closes the CDR3, a read error is the likely cause. The DNA is omitted, as the CDR3 cannot be located on it reliably, and the CDR3 follows TCRdb's listing. V gene TRBV7-6 combines with J gene TRBJ2-2. The CDR3 contains 8 residues when both ends are counted. Germline CDR1 reads SGHVS; CDR2 reads FNYEAQ. The CDR3 spells CASSLGGE.

The V call is TRBV2, the J call TRBJ1-4; perhaps TRBD1 as D (6 bases). Germline-derived CDR1 and CDR2 are SNHLY and FYNNEI. CDR3 size: 13 residues. Trimming left V 9 bases short and J 8 bases short, with 16 bases between. CDR3 residues: CARADRKGEKLFF. The CDR3 DNA reads as TGTGCCAGAGCCGACAGGAAGGGGGAAAAACTGTTTTTT.

The chain links TRBV10-2 to TRBJ1-1, with unresolved D. CDR3 length equals 14 residues. Germline CDR1 and CDR2: WSHSY and SAAADI. Trimming removed 4 bases at V and 4 bases at J, with 13 bases between. The CDR3 DNA reads TGCGCCAGCAGTGGGGAAGGTGTAACCACTGAAGCTTTCTTT. Translation gives CASSGEGVTTEAFF.

In the case of this clonotype: One end of the junction fails to match germline, which may point to a read error. J is TRBJ2-1 and V is TRBV10-3; 8 positions agree with TRBD1. This CDR3 comprises 13 residues. The germline V gene has CDR1 ENHRY and CDR2 SYGVKD. The DNA of the CDR3 is TGTGCCAGCAGTGAAGCAAGGGACAGGATCCCGTTCTTC. It codes for CASSEARDRIPFF.

The chain employs TRBV2 and TRBJ2-6; D is unclear. CDR1 is SNHLY and CDR2 is FYNNEI in the germline V gene. The CDR3 loop spans 13 amino acids. Trimming pared 11 bases from V and 0 bases from J, leaving 8 bases between. As DNA, the CDR3 is TGTGCCGGATTCTACTCTGGGGCCAACGTCCTGACTTTC. Amino acid sequence: CAGFYSGANVLTF.

The gene calls are TRBV20-1 and TRBJ2-7; no firm D call. Trimming stripped 0 bases from V and 3 bases from J, with 9 bases between. Germline V gives CDR1 DFQATT, CDR2 SNEGSKA (reference sequence). The CDR3 contains 13 residues. Here the CDR3 DNA reads TGCAGTGCTAGAGATGGGCAGCTCTACGAGCAGTACTTC. Translating it yields CSARDGQLYEQYF.

This clonotype turned up a few times. The genes are TRBV27 and TRBJ1-4, with D unclear. CDR1 is MNHEY and CDR2 is SMNVEV in the germline V gene (reference sequence). The CDR3 consists of 15 residues. Trimming removed 5 bases at V and 0 bases at J, with 10 bases between. The CDR3 DNA is TGTGCCAGCAGTCCCGAATCGGCAACTAATGAAAAACTGTTTTTT. It is translated as CASSPESATNEKLFF. The whole variable domain, remainder taken from reference TRBV27 and TRBJ1-4, is EAQVTQNPRYLITVTGKKLTVTCSQNMNHEYMSWYRQDPGLGLRQIYYSMNVEVTDKGDVPEGYKVSRKEKRNFPLILESPSPNQTSLYFCASSPESATNEKLFFGSGTQLSVL.

The chain has TRBV20-1 and TRBJ2-5; 13 positions match TRBD2. The germline V gene has CDR1 DFQATT and CDR2 SNEGSKA (reference sequence). This CDR3 comprises 14 residues. The V and J ends lost 6 bases and 5 bases, in that order; junction bases with no gene match: 6. The CDR3 here is CSAGTSGMRETQYF. The CDR3 nucleotides read TGCAGTGCGGGGACTAGCGGGATGAGGGAGACCCAGTACTTC.

The chain joins TRBV20-1 to TRBJ2-7; possible D gene TRBD2, 6 bases. The ends were cut back, 2 bases at V and 4 bases at J, with 9 bases in the middle. The CDR3 is 12 residues long. The germline gives CDR1 DFQATT, CDR2 SNEGSKA (reference sequence). The CDR3 coding sequence is TGCAGTGCTAGATATGGGGGGTACGAGCAGTACTTC. Translated, it gives CSARYGGYEQYF.

In the case of this clonotype: Relative to the germline gene, one junction end is altered; a read error may explain this. The chain uses TRBV5-1 and TRBJ1-1; 7 bases fit TRBD1. Germline assignment: CDR1 SGHRS and CDR2 YFSETQ. The CDR3 consists of 14 residues. CDR3 nucleotide sequence: TGCGCCAGCAGCGTGGGACAGCGGAACACTGAAGCTTCCTTT. Encoded protein: CASSVGQRNTEASF.

On this clonotype: Since a much larger clone is just one base distant, this may be a read error. The CDR3 is CASSHRDRDTSEQYF. In nucleotides, the CDR3 is TGTGCCAGCAGTCACCGGGACAGGGATACCTCCGAGCAGTACTTC. This chain links TRBV12-3 or TRBV12-4 with TRBJ2-7, with 9 bases aligning to TRBD1. CDR3 size: 15 residues. With V trimmed by 5 bases and J by 6 bases, 11 bases remained unmatched.

This rearrangement joins TRBV7-2 to TRBJ2-7; 9 nucleotides line up with TRBD2. Trimming removed 2 bases from V and 2 bases from J; junction bases left unmatched: 7. This CDR3 spans 16 amino acids. The germline gives CDR1 SGHTA, CDR2 FQGNSA. CDR3 sequence reads: CASSLQTSGNTYEQYF. The CDR3 region has the DNA TGTGCCAGCAGCTTACAGACTAGCGGCAATACCTACGAGCAGTACTTC.

This clonotype turned up a few times. This chain links TRBV12-3 or TRBV12-4 with TRBJ2-3; D uncertain. The V end lost 3 bases, the J end lost 2 bases, and 9 bases lay between the germline ends. The length of the CDR3 is 14 residues. The CDR3 region has the DNA TGTGCCAGCAGTTTTGGCGGAGACACAGATACGCAGTATTTT. This translates into CASSFGGDTDTQYF.

The genes are TRBV7-9 and TRBJ1-2; 7 nucleotides agree with TRBD1. The ends lost 4 bases at V and 5 bases at J; junction bases unmatched: 7. Germline CDR1 SEHNR, CDR2 FQNEAQ (reference sequence). This CDR3 contains 14 residues. CDR3 amino acids: CASSSFQGEYGYTF. In DNA, the CDR3 is TGTGCCAGCAGCTCTTTCCAGGGGGAATATGGCTACACCTTC.